This TCR beta chain appears in the sequencing data of a study of human T cells and chemical hapten exposure. Across the whole study: There were per-sample TCR yield variations, arising mainly from small pooled library volume differences. General study findings and limits: No change in TCRs above 1 in 1000 frequency was produced by DPC sensitization.

During construction of the library, unique molecular identifiers were attached to individual cDNA molecules for quantitative, reproducible TCR counting. Original methodology: Samples held a median of approximately 96,000 TCRs, range roughly 23,224–750,000. TCRdb reprocessed the RACE reads with MiXCR, giving one entry per CDR3 protein. It is TCRdb's table, rather than the study itself, that gives the V and J calls and clone size. The table includes 60,000 to 90,000 distinct CDR3 sequences, about 8.6% detected once. V shed 6 bases and J shed 4 bases, with 15 bases lying between them. The CDR3 runs 14 residues. Sample time point: healthy volunteer bleed at 6 weeks. The authors' total RNA extraction used unfractionated whole blood. For this clonotype: Its specificity is unknown.

The rearrangement links TRBV12-3 or TRBV12-4 to TRBJ1-1; a weak D match, TRBD1 (6 bases). The receptor was isolated from a female donor in good health. Some clones in this sample may be carry-over from other donors' samples. What was sequenced was whole blood. The CDR3, as DNA: TGTGCCAGCAGACTACAGGGAGCAATCACTGAAGCTTTCTTT. Translating it yields CASRLQGAITEAFF.